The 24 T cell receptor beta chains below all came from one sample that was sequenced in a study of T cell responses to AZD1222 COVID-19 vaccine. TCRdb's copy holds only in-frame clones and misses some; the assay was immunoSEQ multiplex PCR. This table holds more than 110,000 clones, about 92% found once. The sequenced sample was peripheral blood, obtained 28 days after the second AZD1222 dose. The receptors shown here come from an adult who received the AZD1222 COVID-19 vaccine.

The CDR3 nucleotides read TGCAGTGCTAGTCAGGGGATTGACGAGCAGTACTTC. Translation gives CSASQGIDEQYF. This sequence joins TRBV20-1 and TRBJ2-7; D possibly corresponds to TRBD1 (6 bases). There are 12 residues in the CDR3. CDR1 is DFQATT, CDR2 SNEGSKA, per germline (reference sequence). Trimming cost V 3 bases and J 5 bases, with 11 bases left between them.

The chain's CDR3 is CASSTTPVLPNTEAFF. CDR3 sequence (DNA): TGTGCCAGCAGTACAACCCCCGTCCTCCCAAACACTGAAGCTTTCTTT. The chain combines TRBV28 with TRBJ1-1; D call uncertain. Germline lookup yields CDR1 MDHEN and CDR2 SYDVKM. Trimming took off 5 bases at V and 2 bases at J, with 18 bases between the two ends. The CDR3 extends over 16 amino acids.

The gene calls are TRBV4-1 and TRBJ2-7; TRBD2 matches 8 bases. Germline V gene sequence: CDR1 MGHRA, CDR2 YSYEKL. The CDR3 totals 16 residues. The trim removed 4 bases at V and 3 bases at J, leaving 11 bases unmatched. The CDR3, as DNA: TGCGCCAGCAGCCTCCGAAGCGGGAGAGGGATCTACGAGCAGTACTTC. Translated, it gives CASSLRSGRGIYEQYF.

The CDR3 spells CASSKAIGARVHGYTF. Here the CDR3 DNA reads TGTGCCAGCAGCAAAGCTATAGGGGCCAGGGTCCATGGCTACACCTTC. The rearrangement links TRBV21-1 to TRBJ1-2; the D call of TRBD1 is as the table states it, not checked on the DNA. TRBV21-1 is a pseudogene locus. The CDR3 loop spans 16 amino acids.

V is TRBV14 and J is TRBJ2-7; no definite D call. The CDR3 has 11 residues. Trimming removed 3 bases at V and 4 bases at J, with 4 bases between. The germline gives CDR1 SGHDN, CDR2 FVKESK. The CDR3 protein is CASSQWYEQYF. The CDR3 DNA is TGTGCCAGCAGCCAGTGGTACGAGCAGTACTTC.

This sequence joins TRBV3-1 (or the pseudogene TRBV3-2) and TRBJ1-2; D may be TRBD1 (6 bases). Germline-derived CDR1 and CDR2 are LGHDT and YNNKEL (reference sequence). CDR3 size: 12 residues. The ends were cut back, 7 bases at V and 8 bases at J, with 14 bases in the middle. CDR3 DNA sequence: TGTGCCAGCAACCCGACAGGAGGAGGCTACACCTTC. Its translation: CASNPTGGGYTF.

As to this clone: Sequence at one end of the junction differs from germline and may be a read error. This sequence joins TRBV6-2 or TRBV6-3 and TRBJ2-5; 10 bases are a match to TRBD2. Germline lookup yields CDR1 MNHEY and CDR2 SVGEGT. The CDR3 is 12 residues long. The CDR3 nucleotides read TGTGCCAGCAGCTCGCTTACTAGCGGGGAAGACTTC. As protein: CASSSLTSGEDF.

In DNA form, the CDR3 reads TGTGCCAGCTCACCACCCCCTGGATCCTACGAGCAGTACTTC. Its translation is CASSPPPGSYEQYF. The rearrangement links TRBV18 to TRBJ2-7; no firm D call. The CDR3 extends over 14 amino acids. V dropped 0 bases and J dropped 1 base, with 7 bases sitting between them. From germline, CDR1 is KGHSH and CDR2 LQKENI.

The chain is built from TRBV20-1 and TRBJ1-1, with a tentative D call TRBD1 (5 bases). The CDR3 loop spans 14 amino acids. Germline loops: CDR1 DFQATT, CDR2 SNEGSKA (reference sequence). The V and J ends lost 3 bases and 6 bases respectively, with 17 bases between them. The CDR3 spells CSASSRGRGAEAFF. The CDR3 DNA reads TGCAGTGCTAGTTCTCGGGGAAGGGGAGCTGAAGCTTTCTTT.

The CDR3 here is CASSDRGRTNYGYTF. The CDR3 bases are TGTGCCAGCAGTGACAGGGGGCGGACGAACTATGGCTACACCTTC. The V and J genes are TRBV6-1 and TRBJ1-2, with 8 bases that match TRBD1. After removal of 3 bases from V and 2 bases from J, the junction contained 5 bases not matched to a gene. There are 15 residues in the CDR3. Germline-derived CDR1 and CDR2 are MNHNS and SASEGT.

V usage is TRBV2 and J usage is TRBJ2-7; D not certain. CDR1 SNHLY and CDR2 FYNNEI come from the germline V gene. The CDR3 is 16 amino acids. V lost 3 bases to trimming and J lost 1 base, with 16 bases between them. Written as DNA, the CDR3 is TGTGCCAGCAGTGACCGTCGACTGCAATTTTCCTACGAGCAGTACTTC. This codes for CASSDRRLQFSYEQYF. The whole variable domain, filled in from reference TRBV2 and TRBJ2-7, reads EPEVTQTPSHQVTQMGQEVILRCVPISNHLYFYWYRQILGQKVEFLVSFYNNEISEKSEIFDDQFSVERPDGSNFTLKIRSTKLEDSAMYFCASSDRRLQFSYEQYFGPGTRLTVT.

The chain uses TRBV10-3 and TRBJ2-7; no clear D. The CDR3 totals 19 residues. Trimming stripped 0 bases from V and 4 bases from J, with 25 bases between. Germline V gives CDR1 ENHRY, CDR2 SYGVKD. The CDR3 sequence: CAISESFKAASENPYEQYF. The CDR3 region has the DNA TGTGCCATCAGTGAGTCATTTAAGGCTGCCAGCGAAAACCCATACGAGCAGTACTTC.

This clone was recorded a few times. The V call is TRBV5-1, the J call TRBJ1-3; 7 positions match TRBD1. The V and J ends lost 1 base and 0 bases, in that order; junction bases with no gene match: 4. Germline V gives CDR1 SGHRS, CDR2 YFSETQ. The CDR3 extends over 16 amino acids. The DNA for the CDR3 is TGCGCCAGCAGCTTGCTGGGACAGCACTCTGGAAACACCATATATTTT. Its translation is CASSLLGQHSGNTIYF.

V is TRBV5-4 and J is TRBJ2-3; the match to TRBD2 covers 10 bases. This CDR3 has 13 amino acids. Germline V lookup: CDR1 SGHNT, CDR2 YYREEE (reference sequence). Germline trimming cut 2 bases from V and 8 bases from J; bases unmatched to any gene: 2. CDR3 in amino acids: CASSFLAGGTQYF. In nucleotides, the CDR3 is TGTGCCAGCAGCTTCTTAGCGGGAGGTACGCAGTATTTT.

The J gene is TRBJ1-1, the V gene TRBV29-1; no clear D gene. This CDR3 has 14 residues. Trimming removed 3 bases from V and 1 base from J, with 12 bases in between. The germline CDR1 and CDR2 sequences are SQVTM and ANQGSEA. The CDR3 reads CSVDGYRTNTEAFF. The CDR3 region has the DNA TGCAGCGTTGACGGGTACAGAACGAACACTGAAGCTTTCTTT.

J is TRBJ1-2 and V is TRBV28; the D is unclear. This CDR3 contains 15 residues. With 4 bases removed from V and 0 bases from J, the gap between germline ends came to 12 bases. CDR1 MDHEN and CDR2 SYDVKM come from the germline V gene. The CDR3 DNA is TGTGCCAGCAGTTCCGACAAGGGAGCTAACTATGGCTACACCTTC. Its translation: CASSSDKGANYGYTF.

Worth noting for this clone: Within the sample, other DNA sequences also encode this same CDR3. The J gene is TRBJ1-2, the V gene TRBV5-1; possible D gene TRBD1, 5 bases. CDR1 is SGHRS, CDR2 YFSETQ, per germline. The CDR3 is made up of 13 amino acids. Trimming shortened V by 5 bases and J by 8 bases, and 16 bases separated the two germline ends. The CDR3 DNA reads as TGCGCCAGCAGTTCTCAGGGAGAAGGAGGCTACACCTTC. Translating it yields CASSSQGEGGYTF.

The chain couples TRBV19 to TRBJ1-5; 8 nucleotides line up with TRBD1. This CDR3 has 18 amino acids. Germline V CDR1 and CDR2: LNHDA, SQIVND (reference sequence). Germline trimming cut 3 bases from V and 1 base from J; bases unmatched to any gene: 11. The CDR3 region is CASSISGQGRRSNQPQHF. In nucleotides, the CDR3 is TGTGCCAGTAGTATCTCTGGACAGGGAAGGAGAAGCAATCAGCCCCAGCATTTT.

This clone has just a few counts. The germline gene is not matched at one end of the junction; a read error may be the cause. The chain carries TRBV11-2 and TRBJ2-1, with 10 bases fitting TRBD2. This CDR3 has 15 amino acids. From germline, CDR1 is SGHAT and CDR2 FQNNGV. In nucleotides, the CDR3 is TGTGCCAGCAGCCTAGAGGCTAGCGGGAGAGGTGAGCAGTTCTTC. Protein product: CASSLEASGRGEQFF.

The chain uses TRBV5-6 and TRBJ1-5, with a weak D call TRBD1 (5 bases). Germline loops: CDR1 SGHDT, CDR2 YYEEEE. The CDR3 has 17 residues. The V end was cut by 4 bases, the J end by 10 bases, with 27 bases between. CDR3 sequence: CASSRLGGGGAQQPQHF. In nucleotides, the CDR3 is TGTGCCAGCAGCCGATTGGGGGGAGGCGGGGCGCAACAACCCCAGCATTTT.

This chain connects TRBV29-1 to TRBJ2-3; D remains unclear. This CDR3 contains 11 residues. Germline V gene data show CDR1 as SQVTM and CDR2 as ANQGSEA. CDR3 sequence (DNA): TGCAGTATTCGCGACACAGATACGCAGTATTTT. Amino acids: CSIRDTDTQYF.

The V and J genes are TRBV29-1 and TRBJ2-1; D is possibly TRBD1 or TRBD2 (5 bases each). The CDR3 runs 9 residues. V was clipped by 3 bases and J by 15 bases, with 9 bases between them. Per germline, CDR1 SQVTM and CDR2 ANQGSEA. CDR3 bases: TGCAGCGTTGACAGGGACCCGTTCTTC. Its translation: CSVDRDPFF.

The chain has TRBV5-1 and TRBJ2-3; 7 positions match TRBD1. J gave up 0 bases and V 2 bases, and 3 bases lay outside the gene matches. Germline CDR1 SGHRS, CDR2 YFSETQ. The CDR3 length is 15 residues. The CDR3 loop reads CASSFRDRSTDTQYF. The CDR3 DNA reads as TGCGCCAGCAGCTTCCGGGACAGAAGCACAGATACGCAGTATTTT.

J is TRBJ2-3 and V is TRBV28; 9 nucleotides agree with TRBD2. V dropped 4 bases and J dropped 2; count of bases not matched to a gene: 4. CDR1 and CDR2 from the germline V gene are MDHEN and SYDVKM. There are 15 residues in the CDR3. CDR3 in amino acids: CASSSLAGYTDTQYF. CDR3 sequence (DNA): TGTGCCAGCAGTTCTCTAGCGGGATACACAGATACGCAGTATTTT.